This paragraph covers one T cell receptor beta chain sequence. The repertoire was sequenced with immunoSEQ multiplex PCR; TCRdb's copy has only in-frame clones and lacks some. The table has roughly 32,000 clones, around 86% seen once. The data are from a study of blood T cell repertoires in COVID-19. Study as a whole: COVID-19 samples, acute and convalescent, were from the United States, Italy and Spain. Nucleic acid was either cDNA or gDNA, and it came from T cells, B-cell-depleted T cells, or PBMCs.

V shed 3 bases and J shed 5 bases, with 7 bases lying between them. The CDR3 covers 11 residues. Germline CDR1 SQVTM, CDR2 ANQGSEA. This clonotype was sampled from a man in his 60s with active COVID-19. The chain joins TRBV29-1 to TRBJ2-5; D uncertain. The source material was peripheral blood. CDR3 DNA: TGCAGCGTTGACAGCGCCGAGACCCAGTACTTC. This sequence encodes CSVDSAETQYF.